This T cell receptor (beta chain) was sequenced for a study of blood T cell repertoires in COVID-19. For the study at large: The samples span acute and convalescent COVID-19 from the United States, Italy and Spain.

Germline V gene sequence: CDR1 LGHDT, CDR2 YNNKEL (reference sequence). The CDR3 is made up of 15 amino acids. With 5 bases removed from V and 5 bases from J, the gap between germline ends came to 18 bases. Authors' data handling: Counts of nucleated cells, estimated from reference gene primer amplification, were obtained. The method was immunoSEQ multiplex PCR; TCRdb's version includes in-frame clones alone and lacks a portion of them. V and J calls and clone size are given by that table; D and trimming were obtained from the DNA. The sample holds 350,000 or so clones, approximately 90% seen once. Seattle patients were enrolled while actively infected and followed longitudinally.

The chain recombines TRBV3-1 (or the pseudogene TRBV3-2) with TRBJ1-1; maybe TRBD1 (5 bases). This receptor was taken from a woman aged 55-70 years with COVID-19, enrolled during active disease. The sample comprised peripheral blood. CDR3 sequence: CASSESGFGGTEAFF. The DNA for the CDR3 is TGTGCCAGCAGCGAAAGTGGGTTCGGGGGAACTGAAGCTTTCTTT.